This TCR beta chain derives from a study of T cell clonality in common variable immunodeficiency. General study points: The cause of increased CVID clonality remains unclear without subpopulation sequencing. Fewer deletions and N-nucleotide insertions were reportedly seen in common variable immunodeficiency TCR beta sequences.

Equal genomic DNA amounts from CVID and control samples were sequenced. Sequenced by immunoSEQ multiplex PCR; TCRdb stores in-frame clones only, minus some. Recorded here are about 16,000 clones, none singletons. This clone was counted many times. Its antigen is unidentified. Read data end 3 residues before the CDR3 end; the end is taken from the germline J gene. Trimming shortened V by 6 bases and J by 5 bases, and 11 bases separated the two germline ends. Germline V CDR1 and CDR2: MNHEY, SVGEGT. The CDR3 length is 13 residues. For at least one year, all CVID subjects received replacement immunoglobulin. Each donor provided roughly 4.5 to 8.5 ml of heparinized whole blood.

The genes are TRBV6-2 or TRBV6-3 and TRBJ1-5; D might be TRBD1 (6 bases). Source material: peripheral blood mononuclear cells. The TCR comes from a human donor with common variable immunodeficiency. This CDR3 reads CASSRTVDQPQHF. The DNA read from the CDR3 is TGTGCCAGCAGCAGGACAGTGGATCAGCCC.